The 28 T cell receptor beta chains reported below all come from one sample, sequenced in a study of CD8+ T cells in alopecia areata. RNA extraction and reverse transcription yielded cDNA as sequencing template. Assay used: immunoSEQ multiplex PCR; TCRdb lists only in-frame clones, some missing. The sample contains around 110,000 clones, none of them singletons. Sequenced sample: lesional skin. The receptors originated from a C3H/HeJ mouse with alopecia areata. Strain MHC haplotype: H2-k.

For this clone: The protein in this entry is translated from the DNA; at residue 13 it differs from the protein listed in TCRdb. The gene symbols are mouse symbols. Read data end 3 residues before the CDR3 end; the end is taken from the germline J gene. The gene calls are TRBV13-3 and TRBJ1-6; 10 bases match TRBD1. TRBJ1-6 is an ORF; its function is uncertain. This CDR3 is 16 amino acids long. From germline, CDR1 is NNHDY and CDR2 SYVADS. The V segment lost 0 bases and the J segment 7 bases; nucleotides outside the gene matches: 4. The CDR3: CASSDARDRGNSPLYF. The sequenced part of the CDR3 DNA is TGTGCCAGCAGTGATGCAAGGGACAGGGGAAATTCGCCC.

This clone was recorded a few times. The gene symbols are mouse symbols. The CDR3 end is not reached by the read, which stops 4 residues before it; the germline J gene fills it in. V usage is TRBV17 and J usage is TRBJ1-1; D unresolved. Germline CDR1 reads MNHDT; CDR2 reads YYDKIL. Trimming left V 1 base short and J 1 base short, with 4 bases between. The length of the CDR3 is 13 residues. The CDR3 sequence is CASSRGQNTEVFF. The CDR3 bases that were read are TGTGCTAGCAGTAGAGGACAAAACACA.

Concerning this clone: Gene names follow the mouse nomenclature. The read terminates 4 residues ahead of where the CDR3 ends, so the germline J gene completes it. V is TRBV19 and J is TRBJ2-7; tentative D call: TRBD1 (6 bases). Germline assignment: CDR1 FNHDT and CDR2 SITEND (reference sequence). V lost 5 bases to trimming and J lost 3 bases, with 12 bases between them. This CDR3 has 13 residues. The CDR3 region is CASRPGHRYEQYF. CDR3 bases read: TGTGCCAGCAGACCGGGACACCGCTAT.

This clone appeared a few times. The germline and genes are mouse ones. Read coverage stops 4 residues before the CDR3 terminus; the germline J gene supplies the remainder. V gene TRBV14 combines with J gene TRBJ1-4, with a tentative D call TRBD1 (5 bases). Germline CDR1 SGHDT, CDR2 FRDEAV. Trimming shortened V by 5 bases and J by 3 bases, and 11 bases separated the two germline ends. The CDR3 contains 14 residues. CDR3 amino acids: CASSPGGANERLFF. The sequenced part of the CDR3 DNA is TGTGCCAGCAGCCCCGGGGGGGCCAACGAA.

This clone came up a few times. These gene names are mouse names. From the germline J gene comes the end of the CDR3, since the read stops 4 residues before it. The genes are TRBV13-3 and TRBJ2-5, with a possible D match to TRBD1 (5 bases). Germline CDR1 NNHDY, CDR2 SYVADS. The CDR3 runs to 15 residues. Trimming took 4 bases from V and 0 from J, leaving 12 bases between them. The CDR3 sequence is CASSPQGFNQDTQYF. CDR3 DNA (partial): TGTGCCAGCAGTCCTCAGGGATTTAACCAAGAC.

Note on this clone: The gene names given are mouse names. The sequenced fragment ends 4 residues before the CDR3 boundary, so the rest is inferred from the germline J gene. The chain links TRBV12-1 to TRBJ2-3, with D tentatively TRBD1 (5 bases). Trimming left V 0 bases short and J 0 bases short, with 6 bases between. Germline V gene sequence: CDR1 SGHSN, CDR2 HYEKVE. The CDR3 runs to 14 residues. CDR3 bases read: TGTGCCAGCTCTCTCAGGGGAAGTGCAGAA. It translates to CASSLRGSAE. The CDR3 in its entirety is CASSLRGSAETLYF.

In regard to this clone: Mouse names are used for the genes. The CDR3: CASSRNRDKYAEQFF. The CDR3 bases that were read are TGTGCTAGCAGTAGAAACCGGGACAAATATGCT. The J gene is TRBJ2-1, the V gene TRBV17; D is perhaps TRBD1 (6 bases). The read is 4 residues too short to cover the CDR3 end, so that end is filled in from the germline J gene. The CDR3 length is 15 residues. In germline, CDR1 is MNHDT, CDR2 YYDKIL. Trimming removed 2 bases from V and 4 bases from J, with 12 bases in between.

This clone has a handful of counts. Gene names are mouse gene names. Coverage ceases 4 residues before the CDR3 finishes, and the germline J gene fills in the end. The J gene is TRBJ1-2, the V gene TRBV1, with 9 bases aligning to TRBD1. The CDR3 is 17 residues long. V lost 0 bases and J lost 0; bases outside the gene matches: 5. The germline gives CDR1 NSQYPW, CDR2 LRSPGD (reference sequence). The part of the CDR3 DNA that was read is TGCACCTGCAGTGCAGATCGAACAGGGGGCGCAAACTCC. The encoded protein is CTCSADRTGGANS. In full, the CDR3 reads CTCSADRTGGANSDYTF.

This clone showed up just a few times. Mouse gene names apply. The read ends 4 residues shy of where the CDR3 ends; the end is completed using the germline J gene. This chain uses TRBV1 with TRBJ2-5; tentatively, D is TRBD1 (5 bases). Germline-derived CDR1 and CDR2 are NSQYPW and LRSPGD (reference sequence). The length of the CDR3 is 16 residues. The CDR3 reads CTCSAEDSLRGDTQYF. The CDR3 bases that were read are TGCACCTGCAGTGCAGAAGACAGCCTTAGGGGTGAC.

This clone has a count of ten or more. Gene names are the mouse ones. The sequence runs out 4 residues before the end of the CDR3; the remainder is reconstructed from the germline J gene. The V call is TRBV13-3, the J call TRBJ2-1; 10 nucleotides align to TRBD1. CDR1 and CDR2 from the germline V gene are NNHDY and SYVADS. The CDR3 is made up of 14 amino acids. V lost 7 bases to trimming and J lost 6 bases; unmatched junction nucleotides: 7. CDR3 DNA (partial): TGTGCCAGCCCTTGGGACAGGGGAACTGCT. This gives the protein CASPWDRGTA. The entire CDR3 is CASPWDRGTAEQFF.

For this clone: The genes are named according to mouse. The read ends 4 residues before the CDR3 terminus; that terminus is restored from the germline J gene. The chain combines TRBV17 with TRBJ2-5, with 10 bases matching TRBD1. CDR1 and CDR2 (germline): MNHDT, YYDKIL. The CDR3 consists of 14 residues. The CDR3 is CASSRGQGMDTQYF. The DNA read from the CDR3 is TGTGCTAGCAGTAGGGGACAGGGGATGGAC.

About this clone itself: These gene names are mouse names. The read comes to an end 4 residues before the CDR3 does, leaving the germline J gene to fill in the end. The chain joins TRBV19 to TRBJ2-7, with 7 bases lining up with TRBD1. CDR3 length equals 13 residues. The germline V gene encodes CDR1 FNHDT and CDR2 SITEND (reference sequence). J lost 0 bases, V lost 5 bases, and 2 bases had no gene match. CDR3 DNA (partial): TGTGCCAGCAGGGGACAGCACTCCTAT. Protein: CASRGQHSY. In full, the CDR3 is CASRGQHSYEQYF.

This clone was seen a handful of times. Gene names denote mouse genes. From the germline J gene comes the end of the CDR3, since the read stops 4 residues before it. The V gene is TRBV1, the J gene TRBJ2-5; 12 bases agree with TRBD2. This CDR3 spans 16 amino acids. CDR1 is NSQYPW and CDR2 is LRSPGD in the germline V gene (reference sequence). The CDR3 is CTCSARLGGQRDTQYF. The sequenced CDR3 bases are TGCACCTGCAGTGCACGACTGGGGGGGCAACGAGAC. Drawing the rest from reference TRBV1 and TRBJ2-5, the complete variable domain is VTLLEQNPRWRLVPRGQAVNLRCILKNSQYPWMSWYQQDLQKQLQWLFTLRSPGDKEVKSLPGADYLATRVTDTELRLQVANMSQGRTLYCTCSARLGGQRDTQYFGPGTRLLVL.

This clone was counted only a few times. Each gene name is a mouse one. The CDR3 end is not reached by the read, which stops 4 residues before it; the germline J gene fills it in. The rearrangement uses TRBV13-1 and TRBJ2-2; 8 bases agree with TRBD2. Unmatched junction bases numbered 4, after V lost 0 bases and J lost 3 bases. Per germline, CDR1 NSHNY and CDR2 SYGAGN. The CDR3 sequence is 16 residues long. Here the CDR3 reads CASSDEGGRHTGQLYF. The sequenced part of the CDR3 DNA is TGTGCCAGCAGTGATGAGGGGGGGCGCCACACCGGG.

This clone turned up a few times. Each gene name is a mouse one. The CDR3 goes on 4 residues after the read ends, and that part is filled in from the germline J gene. The chain combines TRBV19 with TRBJ2-7; TRBD2 agrees at 8 bases. V trimming: 5 bases; J trimming: 3 bases; junction bases outside the gene matches: 7. From germline, CDR1 is FNHDT and CDR2 SITEND (reference sequence). The CDR3 has 14 amino acids. Partial CDR3 DNA: TGTGCCAGCAGGGCAGACTGGGGCATCTAT. Protein product: CASRADWGIY. In full, the CDR3 is CASRADWGIYEQYF. The full variable domain, with the rest looked up from reference TRBV19 and TRBJ2-7, is GGIITQTPKFLIGQEGQKLTLKCQQNFNHDTMYWYRQDSGKGLRLIYYSITENDLQKGDLSEGYDASREKKSSFSLTVTSAQKNEMAVFLCASRADWGIYEQYFGPGTRLTVL.

Concerning this clone itself: Any gene name here is a mouse gene name. The read terminates 4 residues before the CDR3 end, so the remaining end is supplied by the germline J gene. The chain carries TRBV13-3 and TRBJ2-5; 14 positions match TRBD2. The CDR3 loop spans 18 amino acids. CDR1 and CDR2 from the germline V gene are NNHDY and SYVADS. Trimming removed 2 bases from V and 2 bases from J; junction bases left unmatched: 7. CDR3 bases read: TGTGCCAGCAGTGACGACCGGGACTGGGGGGGCCGCCAAGAC. Encoded protein: CASSDDRDWGGRQD. The CDR3 reads in full as CASSDDRDWGGRQDTQYF.

A few counts support this clone. Gene names and germline match the mouse. The CDR3 end lies 4 residues beyond the end of the read and is filled in from the germline J gene. The same CDR3 also results from other DNA sequences found in this sample. This chain connects TRBV13-2 to TRBJ2-7; 8 bases align to TRBD2. The germline V gene has CDR1 NNHNN and CDR2 SYGAGS (reference sequence). The CDR3 has 13 residues. The DNA read from the CDR3 is TGTGCCAGCGGTGATGCTGGGGGGTAT. Its protein is CASGDAGGY. The entire CDR3 sequence reads CASGDAGGYEQYF.

This clone showed up just a few times. Genes and germline come from the mouse. The sequence runs out 4 residues before the end of the CDR3; the remainder is reconstructed from the germline J gene. The J gene is TRBJ1-1, the V gene TRBV19, with TRBD1 as a possible D gene (6 bases). This CDR3 has 13 residues. CDR1 and CDR2 (germline): FNHDT, SITEND (reference sequence). The chain's CDR3 is CASSSPGQTEVFF. CDR3 DNA, as far as it was read: TGTGCCAGCAGTAGCCCCGGACAGACA.

This clone was seen a handful of times. Here the gene names and germline are mouse. The read halts 4 residues ahead of the CDR3 end, with the missing end drawn from the germline J gene. The V and J genes are TRBV31 and TRBJ1-2; the D gene is possibly TRBD1 (6 bases). The CDR3 length is 14 residues. Trimming took 5 bases from V and 3 from J, leaving 16 bases between them. The germline V gene has CDR1 GKSSPN and CDR2 SITVG. The CDR3 sequence: CAWDSTGGDSDYTF. The CDR3 bases that were read are TGTGCCTGGGACTCGACAGGAGGGGACTCC.

In its sample, this clone was seen a few times. Gene names follow the mouse nomenclature. Read coverage stops 4 residues before the CDR3 terminus; the germline J gene supplies the remainder. This chain joins TRBV19 and TRBJ2-2; D remains ambiguous. Trimming shortened V by 1 base and J by 2 bases, and 9 bases separated the two germline ends. Germline V gene sequence: CDR1 FNHDT, CDR2 SITEND (reference sequence). The length of the CDR3 is 15 residues. The CDR3 bases that were read are TGTGCCAGCAGTATAATCCACACGAACACCGGG. This translates into CASSIIHTNTG. The full CDR3 reads CASSIIHTNTGQLYF.

This clone was counted a few times. All gene names here are mouse names. The CDR3 is cut off 4 residues early in the read; its end comes from the germline J gene. The chain links TRBV13-3 to TRBJ1-2; TRBD1 is a possible D gene (6 bases). The V end was cut by 1 base, the J end by 4 bases, with 11 bases between. The CDR3 runs to 14 residues. Germline V gene lookup returns CDR1 NNHDY and CDR2 SYVADS. CDR3 sequence: CASSDTGKGSDYTF. The DNA read from the CDR3 is TGTGCCAGCAGTGATACAGGGAAGGGCTCC.

This clone was recorded a few times. The database protein in TCRdb disagrees with the DNA translation at residue 13; the sequence shown here was translated from the DNA. Mouse names are used for the genes. The read comes to an end 3 residues before the CDR3 does, leaving the germline J gene to fill in the end. The chain joins TRBV13-3 to TRBJ1-6; TRBD1 agrees at 9 bases. TRBJ1-6 is annotated as an ORF whose role is uncertain. The CDR3 is 16 amino acids. Trimming cost V 0 bases and J 6 bases; bases outside gene matches: 4. The V gene's germline CDR1 is NNHDY and CDR2 SYVADS. Incomplete CDR3 DNA: TGTGCCAGCAGTGATGAGGGGACAGGGCTTAATTCGCCC. Translating it yields CASSDEGTGLNSP. The full-length CDR3 reads as CASSDEGTGLNSPLYF.

This clone appeared a few times. The genes are named according to mouse. The read ends 4 residues shy of where the CDR3 ends; the end is completed using the germline J gene. The chain couples TRBV1 to TRBJ1-1; the D is unclear. V lost 4 bases to trimming and J lost 4 bases, with 10 bases between them. Per germline, CDR1 NSQYPW and CDR2 LRSPGD (reference sequence). The CDR3 contains 13 residues. The CDR3 region is CTCSGRDITEVFF. The DNA read from the CDR3 is TGCACCTGCAGTGGCCGAGACATCACA.

About this clone: Mouse gene names and germline throughout. The CDR3 end lies 4 residues beyond the end of the read and is filled in from the germline J gene. This chain links TRBV1 with TRBJ2-5; D is possibly TRBD2 (6 bases). This CDR3 spans 13 amino acids. The germline CDR1 and CDR2 sequences are NSQYPW and LRSPGD (reference sequence). Deletions cut 6 bases from V and 3 bases from J, with 10 bases between. The CDR3 protein is CTCSPGLQDTQYF. The part of the CDR3 DNA that was read is TGCACCTGCAGCCCGGGACTTCAAGAC.

A remark on this clone: Any gene name here is a mouse gene name. The read halts 4 residues ahead of the CDR3 end, with the missing end drawn from the germline J gene. This chain connects TRBV13-3 to TRBJ1-4, with 8 bases aligning to TRBD1. CDR3 length equals 16 residues. Per the germline V gene, CDR1 is NNHDY and CDR2 is SYVADS. V shed 1 base and J 4 bases; nucleotides not matched to a gene: 6. The CDR3 loop is CASSDPGQEFNERLFF. The covered CDR3 bases are TGTGCCAGCAGTGATCCGGGACAGGAGTTCAACGAA.

Of note for this clone: All gene names here are mouse names. The observed sequence ends 4 residues before the CDR3 terminus, with the missing tail filled in from the germline J gene. The rearrangement uses TRBV1 and TRBJ2-5, with 8 bases that match TRBD2. V lost 1 base and J lost 0; bases outside the gene matches: 3. The V gene's germline CDR1 is NSQYPW and CDR2 LRSPGD (reference sequence). The CDR3 runs 16 residues. This chain's CDR3 is CTCSAGLGPNQDTQYF. The covered CDR3 bases are TGCACCTGCAGTGCAGGACTGGGGCCTAACCAAGAC.

In regard to this clone: Gene names are mouse gene names. The sequenced fragment ends 4 residues before the CDR3 boundary, so the rest is inferred from the germline J gene. The V call is TRBV13-3, the J call TRBJ1-4; D gene uncertain. V was trimmed by 2 bases and J by 0 bases, leaving 8 bases between them. Germline V gene sequence: CDR1 NNHDY, CDR2 SYVADS. The CDR3 runs to 15 residues. CDR3 DNA, as far as it was read: TGTGCCAGCAGTGAACAGAAAATTTCCAACGAA. Residues: CASSEQKISNE. The entire CDR3 is CASSEQKISNERLFF. The complete variable domain, with remaining parts taken from reference TRBV13-3 and TRBJ1-4, reads EAAVTQSPRSKVAVTGGKVTLSCHQTNNHDYMYWYRQDTGHGLRLIHYSYVADSTEKGDIPDGYKASRPSQENFSLILELASLSQTAVYFCASSEQKISNERLFFGHGTKLSVL.

In the case of this clone: Genes and germline come from the mouse. The CDR3 sequence: CASSLLGGRSYEQYF. CDR3 DNA, as far as it was read: TGTGCCAGCTCTCTGCTGGGGGGGCGCTCCTAT. V gene TRBV12-2 combines with J gene TRBJ2-7; 10 positions agree with TRBD2. Read data end 4 residues before the CDR3 end; the end is taken from the germline J gene. Germline V lookup: CDR1 SGHLS, CDR2 HYDKME. Losses at the gene ends were 1 base for V and 0 bases for J; bases not matched to a gene: 2. The CDR3 sequence is 15 residues long.